This TCR beta chain was recovered during a study of blood T cell repertoires in COVID-19. Background on the study: Samples of COVID-19 (acute and convalescent) were obtained from the United States, Italy and Spain. T cells, B-cell-depleted T cells, or PBMCs provided the cDNA or gDNA that served as material.

The CDR3 consists of 15 residues. Germline-derived CDR1 and CDR2 are MNHEY and SVGAGI. V was pared by 8 bases and J by 1 base, with 5 bases of the junction left unmatched. Original data processing: Scientists estimated how many nucleated cells there were by amplifying reference gene primers. Using immunoSEQ multiplex PCR, the repertoire was profiled, and TCRdb retains in-frame clones only, with some absent. V and J calls and clone size follow that table, whereas D and trimming were derived from the DNA. The sample yields about 230,000 clones, approximately 87% seen once. Sequencing input: peripheral blood. This receptor was identified in a woman in her 70s with active or convalescent COVID-19. The V and J genes are TRBV6-5 and TRBJ2-3; 11 positions agree with TRBD2. The CDR3 spells CASPSGRTGTDTQYF. The CDR3 nucleotides read TGTGCCAGCCCTAGCGGGAGGACGGGCACAGATACGCAGTATTTT.